This TCR beta chain comes out of a study of glioma-infiltrating T cells. The study's findings and limits: CDR3 overlap between tissue and blood was very small. Non-neoplastic patients had below-expected tissue-blood divergence, while all gliomas exceeded expectation.

The table lists this clonotype with many counts. The antigen is unknown. CDR3 length equals 13 residues. V lost 0 bases to trimming and J lost 6 bases, with 6 bases between them. CDR1 is LNHDA and CDR2 is SQIVND in the germline V gene (reference sequence). TCR alpha and beta CDR3 regions were amplified from RNA using iRepertoire nested multiplex PCR. Tissue mRNA or PBMC total RNA, about 90-400 ng, went into one-step reverse transcription and amplification. TCRdb re-derived calls from the multiplex PCR reads in MiXCR, one entry per CDR3 protein. The sample records 44,000 or so distinct CDR3 sequences, 20% to 25% being singletons.

Sequenced input: glioma tissue, nonneoplastic brain tissue, or PBMCs (not recorded which). J is TRBJ2-1 and V is TRBV19; D is unclear. The receptor was isolated from a human donor with low-grade glioma or glioblastoma, undergoing nonglioma brain surgery, or in good health (not recorded which). The CDR3 DNA reads as TGTGCCAGTAGTATAGATTCGGGCAATGAGCAGTTCTTC. This translates into CASSIDSGNEQFF.